This is a list of T cell receptor beta chains from one sample in a study of molecular identifiers for immune sequencing clone quantification. TCRdb reprocessed the PCR reads via MiXCR and lists one record per CDR3 protein. In the table there are more than 550,000 distinct CDR3 sequences, roughly 25% of which are singletons. The sample taken for sequencing was naive CD8+ T cells from blood, with Jurkat cell RNA spiked in. The source is a human donor in good health. Some libraries in this study had Jurkat cell RNA spiked in. Each CDR3 is given with its conserved first and last residue. The D gene is left open where the match is weak. Clone size appears in some rows only: once, few, many, or a class for an expanded clone.

>TRBJ1-5|TRBD1|many|TRBV27
TGTGCCAGCAGTTTGACAGGGTTTAATCAGCCCCAGCATTTT
CASSLTGFNQPQHF
>TRBJ2-3|.|few|TRBV9
TGTGCCAGCAGCGAGCCGGGACTCAGCACAGATACGCAGTATTTT
CASSEPGLSTDTQYF
>TRBJ1-2|.|.|TRBV27
TGTGCCAGCAGTGAAGGGACGGACTCTAACTATGGCTACACCTTC
CASSEGTDSNYGYTF
>TRBJ2-3|.|.|TRBV25-1
TGTGCCAGCAGTCATATTATGGCTAGCACAGATACGCAGTATTTT
CASSHIMASTDTQYF
>TRBJ2-7|.|many|TRBV14
TGCGCCAGCAGCCAAGGGAGCTCCTACGAGCAGTACTTC
CASSQGSSYEQYF
>TRBJ1-1|.|few|TRBV7-9
TGTGCCAGCAGCGGTTCGGCTAACAGGAGTTTGAACACTGAAGCTTTCTTT
CASSGSANRSLNTEAFF
>TRBJ2-2|TRBD2|few|TRBV30
TGTGCCTGGAGTGTCGATCTAGCGGATACCGGGGAGCTGTTTTTT
CAWSVDLADTGELFF
>TRBJ2-1|TRBD2|few|TRBV12-3/TRBV12-4
TGTGCCAGCTCCGCGGGGGGGCTGGATGGGCAGTTCTTC
CASSAGGLDGQFF
>TRBJ2-3|TRBD2|many|TRBV4-2
TGTGCCAGCAGCCAATTTAGCGGGGCGGGGGTTTGGGCGCAGTATTTT
CASSQFSGAGVWAQYF
>TRBJ2-7|.|.|TRBV4-1
TGCGCCAGCAGCCCGCAGGCGGGGAACTACGAGCAGTACTTC
CASSPQAGNYEQYF
>TRBJ2-2|.|few|TRBV7-9
TGTGCCAGCAGCTTATTAGAGTGGGACACCGGGGAGCTGTTTTTT
CASSLLEWDTGELFF
>TRBJ2-7|TRBD1|few|TRBV27
TGTGCCAGCAGTTGGTCAGGGGGAAGCTCCTACGAGCAGTACTTC
CASSWSGGSSYEQYF
>TRBJ2-7|TRBD1|.|TRBV9
TGTGCCAGCAGCCAAACCGGGACAGGGGTTGCGTACGAGCAGTACTTC
CASSQTGTGVAYEQYF
>TRBJ2-6|.|many|TRBV28
TGTGCCAGCAGTGAGCGGGCCCGGACAGGGGCCAACGTCCTGACTTTC
CASSERARTGANVLTF
>TRBJ2-1|.|.|TRBV13
TGTGCCAGCAGCCTCCTGGGGGGGGCCTTCAATGAGCAGTTCTTC
CASSLLGGAFNEQFF
>TRBJ2-7|.|.|TRBV27
TGTGCCTGCAGTTTACTGGACAGTTCCTACGAGCAGTACTTC
CACSLLDSSYEQYF
>TRBJ1-5|.|few|TRBV19
TGTGCCAGTAGTACGGGGGGGCAGCCCCAGCATTTT
CASSTGGQPQHF
>TRBJ2-6|TRBD2|many|TRBV2
TGTGCCAGCAGTTTGGGGCCGGGACTAGCGGATAACTCTGGGGCCAACGTCCTGACTTTC
CASSLGPGLADNSGANVLTF
>TRBJ2-5|.|few|TRBV5-3
TGTGCCAGCAGCTTTTCCGAGCCCCAGTACTTC
CASSFSEPQYF
>TRBJ2-1|TRBD1|.|TRBV6-5
TGTGCCAGCAGTTACGGGACAGGGGAGTACAATGAGCAGTTCTTC
CASSYGTGEYNEQFF
>TRBJ2-1|.|.|TRBV12-3/TRBV12-4
TGTGCCAGCAGTGTCAGTGGGGGGGGCCCCCAGGTCTTC
CASSVSGGGPQVF
>TRBJ1-2|TRBD1|many|TRBV12-3/TRBV12-4
TGTGCCAGCAGTTTAGGACAGGGGCACTATGGCTACACCTTC
CASSLGQGHYGYTF
>TRBJ2-2|.|many|TRBV14
TGTGCCAGCAGCCAAGATCCGTCGACCGGGGAGCTGTTTTTT
CASSQDPSTGELFF
>TRBJ2-5|.|many|TRBV28
TGTGCCAGCAGTTATCAGGGGTGGCAAGAGACCCAGTACTTC
CASSYQGWQETQYF
>TRBJ1-1|.|many|TRBV5-1
TGCGCCAGCAGGTTGAACACTGAAGCTTTCTTT
CASRLNTEAFF
>TRBJ1-4|TRBD1|few|TRBV2
TGTGCCAGCAGGGAACTGACAGGGATGAAATCGGGACTGTTTTTT
CASRELTGMKSGLFF
>TRBJ2-3|.|many|TRBV5-1
TGCGCCAGCAGCTTGGGGCAGGGAAGGGTTAAAGATACGCAGTATTTT
CASSLGQGRVKDTQYF
>TRBJ2-4|.|once|TRBV11-2
TGTGCCAGCAGCTCGGGGCCAGTCAAGTACTTC
CASSSGPVKYF
>TRBJ1-1|.|many|TRBV28
TGTGCCAGCAGTTTTACCATGAACACTGAAGCTTTCTTT
CASSFTMNTEAFF
>TRBJ2-3|.|many|TRBV29-1
TGCAGCGTACAGGACGGATCTAGCACAGATACGCAGTATTTT
CSVQDGSSTDTQYF
>TRBJ2-7|.|many|TRBV2
TGTGCCAGCGAAGACAGGTTATCCTACGAGCAGTACTTC
CASEDRLSYEQYF
>TRBJ1-1|.|many|TRBV2
TGTGCCAGCATAGGAACCGGCACTGAAGCTTTCTTT
CASIGTGTEAFF
>TRBJ2-5|TRBD1|.|TRBV6-1
TGTGCCAGCACCAGGACAGGGGGCCTCCCGGCGCCCCAGTACTTC
CASTRTGGLPAPQYF
>TRBJ1-4|.|many|TRBV28
TGTGCCAGCAGTTTAAGTGTTTTACCTAATGAAAAACTGTTTTTT
CASSLSVLPNEKLFF
>TRBJ2-1|TRBD1|many|TRBV29-1
TGCAGCGTTGAGGCCGGGCGGACAGGGAACCTGAACTACAATGAGCAGTTCTTC
CSVEAGRTGNLNYNEQFF
>TRBJ2-7|.|few|TRBV29-1
TGCAGCGTTGTGGGCAGGGGCGGCGAGCAGTACTTC
CSVVGRGGEQYF
>TRBJ1-1|.|many|TRBV7-9
TGTGCCAGCGGGACCGGGACCAGCGCTTTCTTT
CASGTGTSAFF
>TRBJ2-3|TRBD1|.|TRBV20-1
TGCAGTGCTAGGGCCCGGGACAGGGACACAGATACGCAGTATTTT
CSARARDRDTDTQYF
>TRBJ2-7|TRBD1|few|TRBV20-1
TGCAGTGCTTATCCGGGACAGGGTTCCTACGAGCAGTACTTC
CSAYPGQGSYEQYF
>TRBJ2-3|TRBD2|.|TRBV27
TGTGCCAGCAGTTTATCAAGGTTAGCGGGAGATACGCAGTATTTT
CASSLSRLAGDTQYF
>TRBJ2-7|.|.|TRBV7-9
TGTGTCAGCAGCACCACACAGGGTTACGAGCAGTACTTC
CVSSTTQGYEQYF
>TRBJ2-7|.|.|TRBV20-1
TGCAGTGCTAGAGATCAAAAGGGTTCGAGCTACGAGCAGTACTTC
CSARDQKGSSYEQYF
>TRBJ2-5|.|.|TRBV20-1
TGCAGTGCTAGTCCCCTAGTTACAGGTGAAGGGGAGACCCAGTACTTC
CSASPLVTGEGETQYF
>TRBJ1-3|TRBD1|.|TRBV13
TGTGCCAGCAGCGACAACAGGGGCGAGAGCTCTGGAAACACCATATATTTT
CASSDNRGESSGNTIYF
>TRBJ1-6|.|few|TRBV27
TGTGCCAGCAGTTTAATGGCATACTCACCCCTCCACTTT
CASSLMAYSPLHF
>TRBJ2-5|.|.|TRBV19
TGTGCCAGTAGTAACCGGACAAGTCCCACCCACGAGACCCAGTACTTC
CASSNRTSPTHETQYF
>TRBJ1-1|.|many|TRBV28
TGTGCCAGCAGTTTGGCAGTTTCGAACACTGAAGCTTTCTTT
CASSLAVSNTEAFF
>TRBJ2-7|TRBD2|.|TRBV6-2/TRBV6-3
TGTGCCAGCAGTTCTACAGGACTAGCGGTTACCTACGAGCAGTACTTC
CASSSTGLAVTYEQYF
>TRBJ2-3|.|many|TRBV4-3
TGCGCCAGCAGCCAAGTAAAGGGGGTAGCCGGGCCCTCCACAGATACGCAGTATTTT
CASSQVKGVAGPSTDTQYF